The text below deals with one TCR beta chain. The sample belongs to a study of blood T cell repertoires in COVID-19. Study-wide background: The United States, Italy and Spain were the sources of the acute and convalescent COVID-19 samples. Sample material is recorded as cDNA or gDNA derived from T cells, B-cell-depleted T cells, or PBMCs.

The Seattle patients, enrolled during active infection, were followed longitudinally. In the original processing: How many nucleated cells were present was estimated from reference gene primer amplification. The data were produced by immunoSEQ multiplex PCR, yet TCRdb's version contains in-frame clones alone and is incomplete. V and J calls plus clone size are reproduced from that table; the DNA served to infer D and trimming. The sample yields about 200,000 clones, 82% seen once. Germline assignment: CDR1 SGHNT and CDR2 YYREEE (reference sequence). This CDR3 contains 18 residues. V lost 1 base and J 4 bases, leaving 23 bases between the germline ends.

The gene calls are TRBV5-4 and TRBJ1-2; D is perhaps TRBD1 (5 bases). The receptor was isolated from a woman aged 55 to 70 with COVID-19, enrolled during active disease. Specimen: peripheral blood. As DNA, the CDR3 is TGTGCCAGCAGCTTGACTTCGGCACGGGGGATACCCAGCTATGGCTACACCTTC. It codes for CASSLTSARGIPSYGYTF. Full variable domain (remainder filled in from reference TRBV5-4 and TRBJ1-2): ETGVTQSPTHLIKTRGQQVTLRCSSQSGHNTVSWYQQALGQGPQFIFQYYREEENGRGNFPPRFSGLQFPNYSSELNVNALELDDSALYLCASSLTSARGIPSYGYTFGSGTRLTVV.